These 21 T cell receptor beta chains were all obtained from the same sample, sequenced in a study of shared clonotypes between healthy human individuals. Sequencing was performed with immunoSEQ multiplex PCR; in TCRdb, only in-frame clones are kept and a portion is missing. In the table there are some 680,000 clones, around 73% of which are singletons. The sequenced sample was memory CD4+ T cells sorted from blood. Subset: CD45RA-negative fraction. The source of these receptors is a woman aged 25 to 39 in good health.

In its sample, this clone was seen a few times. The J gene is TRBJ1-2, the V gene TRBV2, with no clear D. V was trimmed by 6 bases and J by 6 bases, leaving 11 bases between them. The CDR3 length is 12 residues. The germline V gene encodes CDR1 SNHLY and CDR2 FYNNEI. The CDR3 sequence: CASRKQTDGYTF. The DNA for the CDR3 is TGTGCCAGCAGAAAACAAACAGATGGCTACACCTTC.

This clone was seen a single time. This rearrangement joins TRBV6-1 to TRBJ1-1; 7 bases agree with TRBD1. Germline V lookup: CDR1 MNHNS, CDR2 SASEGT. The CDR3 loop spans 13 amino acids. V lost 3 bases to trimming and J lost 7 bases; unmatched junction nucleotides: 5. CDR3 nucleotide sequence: TGTGCCAGCAGTGACAGGGGGGTAAATGAAGCTTTCTTT. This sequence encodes CASSDRGVNEAFF.

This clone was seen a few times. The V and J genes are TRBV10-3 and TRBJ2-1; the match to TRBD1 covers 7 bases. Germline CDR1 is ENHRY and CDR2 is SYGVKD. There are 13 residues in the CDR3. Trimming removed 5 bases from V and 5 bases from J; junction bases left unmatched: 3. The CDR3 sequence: CAISPTGDNEQFF. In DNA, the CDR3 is TGTGCCATCAGTCCAACAGGGGACAATGAGCAGTTCTTC.

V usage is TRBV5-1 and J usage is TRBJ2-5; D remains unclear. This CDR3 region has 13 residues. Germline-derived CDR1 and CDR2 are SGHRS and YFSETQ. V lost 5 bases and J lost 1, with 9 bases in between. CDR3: CASRSGFQETQYF. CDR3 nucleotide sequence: TGCGCCAGCAGATCAGGTTTCCAAGAGACCCAGTACTTC. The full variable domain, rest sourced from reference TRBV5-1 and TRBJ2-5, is KAGVTQTPRYLIKTRGQQVTLSCSPISGHRSVSWYQQTPGQGLQFLFEYFSETQRNKGNFPGRFSGRQFSNSRSEMNVSTLELGDSALYLCASRSGFQETQYFGPGTRLLVL.

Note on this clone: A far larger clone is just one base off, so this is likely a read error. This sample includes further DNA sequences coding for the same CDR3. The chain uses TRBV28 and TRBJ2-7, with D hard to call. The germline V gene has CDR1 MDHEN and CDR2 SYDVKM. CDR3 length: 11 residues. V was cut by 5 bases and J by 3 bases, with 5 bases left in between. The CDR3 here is CASSHNYEQYF. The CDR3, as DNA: TGTGCCAGCAGTCACAACTACGAGCAGTACTTC.

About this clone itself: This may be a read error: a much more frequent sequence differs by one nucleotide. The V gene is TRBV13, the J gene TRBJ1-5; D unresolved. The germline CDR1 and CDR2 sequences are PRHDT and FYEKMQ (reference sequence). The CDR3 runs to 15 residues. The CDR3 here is CVSSEDRAGPQPQHF. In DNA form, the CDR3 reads TGTGTCAGCAGCGAGGACCGTGCCGGGCCTCAGCCCCAGCATTTT. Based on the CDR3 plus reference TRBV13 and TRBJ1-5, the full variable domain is AAGVIQSPRHLIKEKRETATLKCYPIPRHDTVYWYQQGPGQDPQFLISFYEKMQSDKGSIPDRFSAQQFSDYHSELNMSSLELGDSALYFCVSSEDRAGPQPQHFGDGTRLSIL.

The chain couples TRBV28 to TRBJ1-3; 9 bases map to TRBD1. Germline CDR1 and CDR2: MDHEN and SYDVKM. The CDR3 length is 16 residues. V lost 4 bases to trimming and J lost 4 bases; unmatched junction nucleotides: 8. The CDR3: CASSSGQGAPGNTIYF. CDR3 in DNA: TGTGCCAGCAGTTCGGGACAGGGCGCTCCCGGAAACACCATATATTTT.

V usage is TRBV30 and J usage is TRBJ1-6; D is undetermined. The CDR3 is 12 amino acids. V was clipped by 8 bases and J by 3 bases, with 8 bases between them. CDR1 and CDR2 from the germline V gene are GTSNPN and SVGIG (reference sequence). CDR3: CASGNYNSPLHF. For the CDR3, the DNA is TGTGCCAGCGGGAACTATAATTCACCCCTCCACTTT.

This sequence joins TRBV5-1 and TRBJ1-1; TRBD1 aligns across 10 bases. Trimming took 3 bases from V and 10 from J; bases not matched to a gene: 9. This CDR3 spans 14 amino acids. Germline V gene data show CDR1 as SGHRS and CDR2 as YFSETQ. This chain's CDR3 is CASSSARDRGAAFF. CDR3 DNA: TGCGCCAGCAGCTCTGCAAGGGACAGGGGAGCAGCTTTCTTT.

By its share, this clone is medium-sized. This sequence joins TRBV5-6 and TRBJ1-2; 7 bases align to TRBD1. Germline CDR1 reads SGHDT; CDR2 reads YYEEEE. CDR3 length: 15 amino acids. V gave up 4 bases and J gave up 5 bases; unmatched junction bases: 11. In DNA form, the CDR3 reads TGTGCCAGCAGCCTGACAGGGATCTCGTGGTATGGCTACACCTTC. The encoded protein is CASSLTGISWYGYTF.

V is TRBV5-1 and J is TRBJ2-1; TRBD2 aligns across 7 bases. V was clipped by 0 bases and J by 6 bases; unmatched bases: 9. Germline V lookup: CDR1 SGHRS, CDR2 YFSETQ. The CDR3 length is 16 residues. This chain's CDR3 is CASSLGWREMSNEQFF. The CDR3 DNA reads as TGCGCCAGCAGCTTGGGTTGGCGGGAGATGAGCAATGAGCAGTTCTTC.

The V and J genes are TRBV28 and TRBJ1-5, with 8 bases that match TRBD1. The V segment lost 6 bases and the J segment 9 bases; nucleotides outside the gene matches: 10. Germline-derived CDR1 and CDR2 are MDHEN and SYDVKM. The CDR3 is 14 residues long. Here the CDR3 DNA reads TGTGCCAGCAGGAAGACAGGGGTGGATTGGCCCCAGCATTTT. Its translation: CASRKTGVDWPQHF.

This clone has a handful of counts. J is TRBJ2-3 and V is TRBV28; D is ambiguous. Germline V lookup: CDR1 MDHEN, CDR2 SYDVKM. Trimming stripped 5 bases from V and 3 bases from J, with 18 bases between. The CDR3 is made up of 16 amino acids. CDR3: CASSGGPSPLTDTQYF. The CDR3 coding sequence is TGTGCCAGCAGTGGTGGGCCTTCCCCCCTAACAGATACGCAGTATTTT.

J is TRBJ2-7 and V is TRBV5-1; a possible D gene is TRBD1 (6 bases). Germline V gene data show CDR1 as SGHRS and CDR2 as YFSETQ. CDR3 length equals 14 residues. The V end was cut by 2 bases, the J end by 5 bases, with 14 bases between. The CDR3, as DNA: TGCGCCAGCAGCTTTGGGACACACCGAGACGAGCAGTACTTC. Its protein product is CASSFGTHRDEQYF.

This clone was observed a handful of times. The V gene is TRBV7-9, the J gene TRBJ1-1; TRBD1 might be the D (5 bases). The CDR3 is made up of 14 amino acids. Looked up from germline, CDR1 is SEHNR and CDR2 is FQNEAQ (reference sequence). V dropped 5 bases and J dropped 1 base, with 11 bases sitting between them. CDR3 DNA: TGTGCCAGCAGCGCCTCGACAGAGAACACTGAAGCTTTCTTT. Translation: CASSASTENTEAFF.

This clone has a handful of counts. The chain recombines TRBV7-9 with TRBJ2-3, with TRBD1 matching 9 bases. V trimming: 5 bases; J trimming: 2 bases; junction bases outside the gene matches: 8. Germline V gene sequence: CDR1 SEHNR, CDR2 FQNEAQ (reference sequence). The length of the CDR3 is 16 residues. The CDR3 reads CASSTSTGGHTDTQYF. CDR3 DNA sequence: TGTGCCAGCAGCACTTCGACAGGGGGGCACACAGATACGCAGTATTTT.

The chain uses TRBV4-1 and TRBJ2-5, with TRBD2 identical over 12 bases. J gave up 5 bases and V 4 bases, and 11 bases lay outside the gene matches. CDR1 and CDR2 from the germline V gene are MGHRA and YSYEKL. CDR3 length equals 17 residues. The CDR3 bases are TGCGCCAGCAGCCGGACGACTAGCGGGAGCTTTGGCGAGACCCAGTACTTC. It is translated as CASSRTTSGSFGETQYF.

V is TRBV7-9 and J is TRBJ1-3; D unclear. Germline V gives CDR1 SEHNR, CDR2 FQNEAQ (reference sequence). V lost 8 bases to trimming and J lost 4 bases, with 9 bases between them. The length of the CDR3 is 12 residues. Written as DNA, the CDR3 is TGTGCCAGCTATCGGGAAGGAAACACCATATATTTT. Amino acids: CASYREGNTIYF. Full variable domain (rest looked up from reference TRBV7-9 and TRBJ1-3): DTGVSQNPRHKITKRGQNVTFRCDPISEHNRLYWYRQTLGQGPEFLTYFQNEAQLEKSRLLSDRFSAERPKGSFSTLEIQRTEQGDSAMYLCASYREGNTIYFGEGSWLTVV.

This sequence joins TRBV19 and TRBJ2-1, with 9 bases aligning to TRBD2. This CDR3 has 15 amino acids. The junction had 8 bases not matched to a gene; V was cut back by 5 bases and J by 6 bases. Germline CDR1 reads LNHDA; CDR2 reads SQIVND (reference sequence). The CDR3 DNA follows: TGTGCCAGTAGTTCCTCAATAGCGGGAGTCAATGAGCAGTTCTTC. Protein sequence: CASSSSIAGVNEQFF.

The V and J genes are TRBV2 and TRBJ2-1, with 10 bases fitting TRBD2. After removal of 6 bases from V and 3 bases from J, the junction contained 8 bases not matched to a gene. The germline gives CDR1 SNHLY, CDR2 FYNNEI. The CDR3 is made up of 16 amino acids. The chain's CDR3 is CASRRMTSGYYNEQFF. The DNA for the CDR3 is TGTGCCAGCAGGCGCATGACTAGCGGGTACTACAATGAGCAGTTCTTC.

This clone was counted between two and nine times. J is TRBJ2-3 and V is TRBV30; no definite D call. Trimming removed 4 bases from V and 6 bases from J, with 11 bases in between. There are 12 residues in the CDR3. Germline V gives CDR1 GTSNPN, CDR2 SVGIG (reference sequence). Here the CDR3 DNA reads TGTGCCTGGAATGGTGTGTCGGATACGCAGTATTTT. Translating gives CAWNGVSDTQYF.